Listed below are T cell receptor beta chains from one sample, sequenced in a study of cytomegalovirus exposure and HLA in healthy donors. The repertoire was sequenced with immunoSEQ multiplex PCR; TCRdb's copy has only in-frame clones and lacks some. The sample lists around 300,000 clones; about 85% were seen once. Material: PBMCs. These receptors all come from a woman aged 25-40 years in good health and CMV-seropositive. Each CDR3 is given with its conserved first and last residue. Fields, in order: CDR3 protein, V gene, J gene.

CATSWGQGSNQPQHF,TRBV15,TRBJ1-5
CASSLASSYEQYF,TRBV11-2,TRBJ2-7
CASSHRGDNSPLHF,TRBV27,TRBJ1-6
CASSPLAGGRYNEQFF,TRBV5-6,TRBJ2-1
CASSGISGSTGELFF,TRBV5-1,TRBJ2-2
CASSVGTDRGRNEQYF,TRBV9,TRBJ2-7
CASSEGQGPYSNQPQHF,TRBV9,TRBJ1-5
CASSLGIDRGYGYTF,TRBV7-9,TRBJ1-2
CASSDRTSPTEQYF,TRBV6-6,TRBJ2-7
CASSLGQGRVIHEQYF,TRBV5-1,TRBJ2-7
CASSLGTGGAEAFF,TRBV5-6,TRBJ1-1
CSVEVAVGYEQYF,TRBV29-1,TRBJ2-7
CASAMGLDYEQYF,TRBV27,TRBJ2-7
CASSLGSVDGYTF,TRBV7-8,TRBJ1-2
CASSLVYRGRYEQYF,TRBV5-1,TRBJ2-7
CASSSPPGSYGYTF,TRBV28,TRBJ1-2